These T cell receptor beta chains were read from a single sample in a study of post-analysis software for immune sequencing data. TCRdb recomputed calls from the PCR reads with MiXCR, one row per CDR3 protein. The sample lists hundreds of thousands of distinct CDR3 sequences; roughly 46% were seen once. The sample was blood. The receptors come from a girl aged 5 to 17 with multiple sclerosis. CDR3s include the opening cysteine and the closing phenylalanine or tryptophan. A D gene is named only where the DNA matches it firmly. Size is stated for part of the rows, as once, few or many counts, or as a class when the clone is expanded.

CASSDRGGTNEKLFF	TGTGCCAGCAGCGACAGGGGGGGAACTAATGAAAAACTGTTTTTT	TRBD1	TRBJ1-4	TRBV28	.	15
CASSLAGTGLYNEQFF	TGCGCCAGCAGCTTGGCCGGGACAGGGCTGTACAATGAGCAGTTCTTC	TRBD1	TRBJ2-1	TRBV5-1	few	16
CSVEDRGQGGYGYTF	TGCAGCGTTGAAGACCGGGGACAGGGGGGCTATGGCTACACCTTC	TRBD1	TRBJ1-2	TRBV29-1	.	15
CASSLRFGDRAQETQYF	TGCGCCAGCAGCCTGCGCTTCGGGGACAGGGCCCAAGAGACCCAGTACTTC	TRBD1	TRBJ2-5	TRBV4-1	.	17
CAIKTSGSREQYF	TGTGCCATCAAGACTAGCGGGAGTAGGGAGCAGTACTTC	TRBD2	TRBJ2-7	TRBV10-3	.	13
CSAPPGLAGGTDTQYF	TGCAGTGCGCCACCGGGACTAGCGGGAGGCACAGATACGCAGTATTTT	TRBD2	TRBJ2-3	TRBV20-1	.	16
CASSKEQYVYEQYF	TGTGCCAGCAGCAAAGAACAGTACGTCTACGAGCAGTACTTC	.	TRBJ2-7	TRBV21-1	few	14
CSVGRAGGYNEQFF	TGCAGCGTTGGTAGGGCAGGGGGTTACAATGAGCAGTTCTTC	TRBD1	TRBJ2-1	TRBV29-1	few	14
CSAGESDTEAFF	TGCAGCGCGGGGGAGAGCGACACTGAAGCTTTCTTT	.	TRBJ1-1	TRBV29-1	.	12
CASSPGRAFTYNEQFF	TGTGCCAGCAGCCCCGGGAGGGCCTTTACCTACAATGAGCAGTTCTTC	TRBD2	TRBJ2-1	TRBV7-9	.	16
CASSVGTGGPQETQYF	TGTGCCAGTAGTGTCGGGACAGGGGGCCCTCAAGAGACCCAGTACTTC	TRBD1	TRBJ2-5	TRBV19	.	16
CASSPGLASSTDTQYF	TGTGCCAGCAGTCCCGGACTAGCGTCGAGCACAGATACGCAGTATTTT	TRBD2	TRBJ2-3	TRBV12-3/TRBV12-4	few	16
CASSFFSGTGPANYGYTF	TGTGCCAGCAGTTTCTTCTCCGGGACAGGTCCAGCTAACTATGGCTACACCTTC	TRBD1	TRBJ1-2	TRBV6-5	few	18
CASSRRGDTDTQYF	TGTGCCAGCAGTAGACGAGGGGACACAGATACGCAGTATTTT	.	TRBJ2-3	TRBV12-3/TRBV12-4	many	14
CASSRDDRVVGYTF	TGTGCCAGCAGCCGAGACGACAGGGTGGTTGGCTACACCTTC	TRBD1	TRBJ1-2	TRBV13	.	14
CSLGGLQGRTEAFF	TGCAGCTTGGGGGGATTACAGGGAAGGACTGAAGCTTTCTTT	.	TRBJ1-1	TRBV29-1	.	14
CASRGQGDEQYF	TGCGCCAGCCGGGGACAGGGCGACGAGCAGTACTTC	TRBD1	TRBJ2-7	TRBV5-1	.	12
CSVLERGKLFF	TGCAGCGTGCTAGAGAGGGGAAAACTGTTTTTT	.	TRBJ1-4	TRBV29-1	.	11
CASSFTFKDRSSYEQYF	TGTGCCAGCAGTTTTACCTTTAAGGACCGGAGCTCCTACGAGCAGTACTTC	.	TRBJ2-7	TRBV28	few	17
CASSLIGGSGANVLTF	TGTGCCAGCAGTCTTATCGGTGGCTCTGGGGCCAACGTCCTGACTTTC	.	TRBJ2-6	TRBV28	.	16
CASSPLLTGRTNEQFF	TGTGCCAGCAGTCCCTTACTGACAGGGAGGACGAATGAGCAGTTCTTC	.	TRBJ2-1	TRBV28	.	16
CASSLSKGDEQYF	TGTGCCAGCAGCTTAAGTAAGGGTGACGAGCAGTACTTC	.	TRBJ2-7	TRBV7-2	.	13
CASSWGGTEAFF	TGTGCCAGCAGTTGGGGGGGCACTGAAGCTTTCTTT	.	TRBJ1-1	TRBV6-2/TRBV6-3	.	12
CSARDREQGNSPLHF	TGCAGTGCTAGAGATAGGGAACAAGGAAATTCACCCCTCCACTTT	.	TRBJ1-6	TRBV20-1	.	15